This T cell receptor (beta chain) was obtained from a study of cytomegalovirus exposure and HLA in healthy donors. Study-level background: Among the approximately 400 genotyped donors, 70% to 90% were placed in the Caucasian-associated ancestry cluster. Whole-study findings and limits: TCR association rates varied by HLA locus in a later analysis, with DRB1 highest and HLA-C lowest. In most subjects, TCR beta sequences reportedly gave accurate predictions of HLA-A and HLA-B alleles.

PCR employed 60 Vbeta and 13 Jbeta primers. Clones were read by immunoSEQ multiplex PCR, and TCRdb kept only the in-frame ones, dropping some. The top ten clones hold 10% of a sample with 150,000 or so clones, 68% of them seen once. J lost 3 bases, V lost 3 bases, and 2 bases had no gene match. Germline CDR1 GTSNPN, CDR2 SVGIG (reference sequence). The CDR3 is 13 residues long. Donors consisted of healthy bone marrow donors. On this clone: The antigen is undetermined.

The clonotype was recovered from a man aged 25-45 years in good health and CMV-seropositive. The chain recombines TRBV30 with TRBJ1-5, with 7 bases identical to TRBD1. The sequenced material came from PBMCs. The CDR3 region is CAWSGQDNQPQHF. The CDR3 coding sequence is TGTGCCTGGAGCGGACAGGACAATCAGCCCCAGCATTTT.